These T cell receptor beta chains were read from a single sample in a study of cytomegalovirus exposure and HLA in healthy donors. TCRdb's copy holds only in-frame clones and misses some; the assay was immunoSEQ multiplex PCR. The table records about 220,000 clones, over 80% of them present only once. Sequencing was done on a sample of PBMCs. All receptors come from a woman aged 25 to 39 in good health and CMV-seropositive. Both conserved end residues are part of each CDR3. D genes are given only for firm matches. The size of a clone is reported for some rows only, either as once, few or many, or as a class for expanded clones.

clone_size j_call d_call v_call cdr3_nt cdr3_aa
- TRBJ2-1 TRBD2 TRBV2 TGTGCCAGCAGTGGTGAGCGGATCCGACTAGCGGAAGAGTACAATGAGCAGTTCTTC CASSGERIRLAEEYNEQFF
- TRBJ1-2 - TRBV25-1 TGTGCCAGCAGTGCCCCCGTGGGGCGGGGGCGCCGCTATGGCTACACCTTC CASSAPVGRGRRYGYTF
- TRBJ2-3 - TRBV28 TGTGCCAGCAGTTTCGGTGCCGTAAGCACAGATACGCAGTATTTT CASSFGAVSTDTQYF
- TRBJ2-3 - TRBV5-6 TGTGCCAGCAGCTTACAGGTCAGGAGGGGCGGTGATACGCAGTATTTT CASSLQVRRGGDTQYF
few TRBJ2-2 - TRBV6-5 TGTGCCAGCAGTTACTCGAATACGGGGAGGTCAGGGGAGCTGTTTTTT CASSYSNTGRSGELFF
- TRBJ2-7 - TRBV27 TGTGCCAGCAGCCCCCGAGAGGGCTTTTTTCTCGAGCAGTACTTC CASSPREGFFLEQYF
- TRBJ2-7 TRBD2 TRBV7-2 TGTGCCAGCAGATTGGGACTAGCGGGTTCCTACGAGCAGTACTTC CASRLGLAGSYEQYF
once TRBJ1-1 - TRBV25-1 TGTGCCAGCAGTGATTTCGGGGAGGGCACTGAAGCTTTCTTT CASSDFGEGTEAFF
- TRBJ1-5 - TRBV27 TGTGCCAGCAGTCTCTTTAGCGGGAATCAGCCCCAGCATTTT CASSLFSGNQPQHF
- TRBJ1-2 TRBD1 TRBV6-6 TGTGCCAGCACTACTCTCAGGGGGCCGACCAATGGCTACACCTTC CASTTLRGPTNGYTF
- TRBJ1-4 - TRBV7-9 TGTGCCAGCAGCCCCAGGACAACTAATGAAAAACTGTTTTTT CASSPRTTNEKLFF
- TRBJ2-1 TRBD2 TRBV27 TGTGCCAGCAGTTTAACAGCGGGAGACTCCCATGAGCAGTTCTTC CASSLTAGDSHEQFF
- TRBJ1-5 TRBD1 TRBV2 TGTGCCAGCGGGAAAGGCAGGGGGGAGCAGCCCCAGCATTTT CASGKGRGEQPQHF
- TRBJ2-7 TRBD2 TRBV19 TGTGCCAGTAGTCTGGCAGCGGGAGTTGATCCCTACGAGCAGTACTTC CASSLAAGVDPYEQYF
- TRBJ2-3 - TRBV30 TGTGCCTGGAGCGCCACAGATACGCAGTATTTT CAWSATDTQYF
- TRBJ1-4 - TRBV18 TGTGCCAGCTCGGACCAAAACGGAGGGGAAAAACTGTTTTTT CASSDQNGGEKLFF
few TRBJ1-2 - TRBV4-1 TGCGCCAGCAGCCAAGAAAATGGCAGGGTGTCGGATGGCTACACCTTC CASSQENGRVSDGYTF
- TRBJ2-7 - TRBV4-1 TGCGCCAGCAGCCAAGATTGGGATAGCTCCTACGAGCAGTACTTC CASSQDWDSSYEQYF
- TRBJ1-4 - TRBV29-1 TGCAGCGTTCTTGTAGTCACTAATGAAAAACTGTTTTTT CSVLVVTNEKLFF
- TRBJ2-5 TRBD1 TRBV27 TGTGCCAGCAGTTTAGGGACAGGGGGCGCGGAGACCCAGTACTTC CASSLGTGGAETQYF
- TRBJ2-7 - TRBV29-1 TGCAGCGTTGTTATGTCTATTGAGCAGTACTTC CSVVMSIEQYF
many TRBJ2-3 TRBD2 TRBV11-3 TGTGCCAGCAGCTCGGGACTAGCGGGAGCAGATACGCAGTATTTT CASSSGLAGADTQYF
- TRBJ2-7 - TRBV19 TGTGCCAGTAGTATATCCAGCGATACCACCTACGAGCAGTACTTC CASSISSDTTYEQYF
once TRBJ2-7 - TRBV29-1 TGCAGCGTTGGGCCTAGCGCGCGCGAGCAGTACTTC CSVGPSAREQYF
few TRBJ2-7 - TRBV5-4 TGTGCCAGCAGCGCGAGTAGAGAAGGGGAGCAGTACTTC CASSASREGEQYF
- TRBJ1-1 - TRBV6-1 TGTGCCAGCAGGCAGCCAGGAGGTCTGAACACTGAAGCTTTCTTT CASRQPGGLNTEAFF
- TRBJ2-1 TRBD2 TRBV10-3 TGTGCCACCCTCGCGGAAAGCGGGAATTACAATGAGCAGTTCTTC CATLAESGNYNEQFF
- TRBJ1-2 - TRBV20-1 TGCAGTGCTGCCCTCCTGGCTGGCTACACCTTC CSAALLAGYTF
- TRBJ2-7 - TRBV27 TGTGCCAGCAGTTCGACACTCAGGGCCTACGAGCAGTACTTC CASSSTLRAYEQYF
- TRBJ1-1 - TRBV27 TGTGCCAGCAGTTCGGGGACGTTGAACACTGAAGCTTTCTTT CASSSGTLNTEAFF
- TRBJ1-1 TRBD1 TRBV27 TGTGCCAGCAGGACAGGGTCCGGCTTCACTGAAGCTTTCTTT CASRTGSGFTEAFF
- TRBJ2-2 - TRBV4-1 TGCGCCAGCAGCCACCCAACGGCGGCCACCGGGGAGCTGTTTTTT CASSHPTAATGELFF
- TRBJ1-1 - TRBV6-1 TGTGCCAGCAGTCTATCGGCCAGGCAAGCTTTCTTT CASSLSARQAFF
- TRBJ2-1 - TRBV27 TGTGCCAGCAGTGGACTCGTTAACAATGAGCAGTTCTTC CASSGLVNNEQFF
- TRBJ1-2 - TRBV13 TGTGCCAGCAGCTCCTCGGGGGGAGACTATGGCTACACCTTC CASSSSGGDYGYTF
- TRBJ1-1 - TRBV6-5 TGTGCCAGCACTCCACCTCTCGGGGGTGACACTGAAGCTTTCTTT CASTPPLGGDTEAFF
once TRBJ2-2 - TRBV4-1 TGCGCCAGCAGCCAATATTATCAGGAGGGTACCGGGGAGCTGTTTTTT CASSQYYQEGTGELFF
- TRBJ2-7 - TRBV6-5 TGTGCCAGCAGTTATTTCCGATTCTACGAGCAGTACTTC CASSYFRFYEQYF
- TRBJ1-1 - TRBV5-1 TGCGCCAGCAGCTTGGGTGGCAGCCCGAACACTGAAGCTTTCTTT CASSLGGSPNTEAFF
- TRBJ2-5 - TRBV27 TGTGCCAGCAGTCCCCTACAGGGGGGGCAGACCCAGTACTTC CASSPLQGGQTQYF
- TRBJ1-2 - TRBV27 TGTGCCAGCAGCTATAAGGGGACCATCCAAAGGGGCTACACCTTC CASSYKGTIQRGYTF
- TRBJ1-1 TRBD1 TRBV30 TGTGCCTGCAGATACCCGGGACAGGGTGGTACTGAAGCTTTCTTT CACRYPGQGGTEAFF
- TRBJ1-2 - TRBV30 TGTGCCTGGAGTAAGTTTCTCGCCGGCGGCTACACCTTC CAWSKFLAGGYTF
- TRBJ1-1 - TRBV13 TGTGCCAGCAGCTCCCGGGGGGAATCAGGGAGCACTGAAGCTTTCTTT CASSSRGESGSTEAFF
- TRBJ2-7 TRBD2 TRBV28 TGTGCCAGCAGTCTGAGGGGACTAGCGGGAGAGGGGTACGAGCAGTACTTC CASSLRGLAGEGYEQYF
once TRBJ1-4 - TRBV30 TGTGCCTGGAATGTGGGGTTCGGGGGTACTAATGAAAAACTGTTTTTT CAWNVGFGGTNEKLFF
- TRBJ2-7 - TRBV5-4 TGTGCCAGCAGCGGAGACCGGGACGGCAGGAACGAGCAGTACTTC CASSGDRDGRNEQYF
- TRBJ2-7 - TRBV5-6 TGTGCCAGCAGCTCGAGACTAGTGAGAGAGCAGTACTTC CASSSRLVREQYF